The clone carrying this T cell receptor beta chain has a single count. PCR primers comprised 60 Vbeta and 13 Jbeta primers. Sequenced by immunoSEQ multiplex PCR; TCRdb stores in-frame clones only, minus some. The repertoire holds around 130,000 clones, around 85% seen once, with about 6.7% in the top ten. The sample originates from a study of cytomegalovirus exposure and HLA in healthy donors. The CDR3 is 13 amino acids. V shed 9 bases and J 5 bases; nucleotides not matched to a gene: 6. Germline V gene lookup returns CDR1 LNHDA and CDR2 SQIVND (reference sequence). This clonotype originated in a woman aged 25-40 years in good health and CMV-seropositive. The rearrangement links TRBV19 to TRBJ1-4, with TRBD1 matching over 7 bases. Source material: PBMCs. The CDR3 DNA is TGTGCCAGCGCGGGGACAGAGAATGAAAAACTGTTTTTT. The encoded protein is CASAGTENEKLFF.